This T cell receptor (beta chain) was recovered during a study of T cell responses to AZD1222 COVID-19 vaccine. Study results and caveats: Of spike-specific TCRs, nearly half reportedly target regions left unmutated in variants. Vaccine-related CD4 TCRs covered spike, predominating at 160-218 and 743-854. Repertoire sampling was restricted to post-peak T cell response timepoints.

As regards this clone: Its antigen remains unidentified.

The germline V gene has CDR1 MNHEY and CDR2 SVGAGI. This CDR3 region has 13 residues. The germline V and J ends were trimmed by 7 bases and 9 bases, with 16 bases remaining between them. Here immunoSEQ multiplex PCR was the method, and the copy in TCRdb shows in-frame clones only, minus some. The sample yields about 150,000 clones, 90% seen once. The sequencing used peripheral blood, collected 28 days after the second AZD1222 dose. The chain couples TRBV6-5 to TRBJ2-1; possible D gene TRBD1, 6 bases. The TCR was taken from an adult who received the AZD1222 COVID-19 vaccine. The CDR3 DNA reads TGTGCCAGCAAAGTTACAGGGAACAGTGAGCAGTTCTTC. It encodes CASKVTGNSEQFF.